These 27 T cell receptor beta chains share one sample of origin, sequenced in a study of T cells in Graves' hyperthyroidism and ophthalmopathy. There were TCR beta CDR3 regions amplified from RNA transcripts. HTBI primers drove first-round RT-PCR of the TCR CDR3. TCRdb used MiXCR to reprocess the multiplex PCR reads, holding one entry per CDR3 protein. This sample has roughly 170,000 distinct CDR3 sequences, with about 9.4% found just once. The sample comprised blood. The receptors come from a woman in her late teens or twenties with Graves' hyperthyroidism that later progressed to Graves' ophthalmopathy.

There are a few counts of this clonotype. The chain uses TRBV7-9 and TRBJ2-7; D possibly matches TRBD1 or TRBD2 (5 bases each). Trimming removed 5 bases at V and 4 bases at J, with 21 bases between. Germline V gene sequence: CDR1 SEHNR, CDR2 FQNEAQ (reference sequence). The CDR3 is made up of 16 amino acids. The CDR3 bases are TGTGCCAGCAGCCCCAAGAGGGGATCTAAGATTTACGAGCAGTACTTC. This encodes CASSPKRGSKIYEQYF.

This clonotype was found many times. The genes are TRBV20-1 and TRBJ2-7; TRBD2 matches 8 bases. The ends lost 0 bases at V and 0 bases at J; junction bases unmatched: 7. Germline-derived CDR1 and CDR2 are DFQATT and SNEGSKA (reference sequence). This CDR3 is 16 amino acids long. DNA for the CDR3: TGCAGTGCTAGAGATAGTGATAGCGGGAACTCCTACGAGCAGTACTTC. It specifies CSARDSDSGNSYEQYF.

The J gene is TRBJ1-2, the V gene TRBV6-1, with TRBD1 as a possible D gene (6 bases). This CDR3 is 15 amino acids long. Germline V lookup: CDR1 MNHNS, CDR2 SASEGT. The ends were cut back, 7 bases at V and 0 bases at J, with 15 bases in the middle. CDR3 nucleotides: TGTGCCAGCATTCCTCTACAGGGCCCTAACTATGGCTACACCTTC. Its protein is CASIPLQGPNYGYTF.

This clonotype was seen many times. The gene calls are TRBV7-9 and TRBJ2-1; 9 bases are a match to TRBD1. The CDR3 covers 15 residues. Trimming took 5 bases from V and 3 from J; bases not matched to a gene: 5. In germline, CDR1 is SEHNR, CDR2 FQNEAQ (reference sequence). This chain's CDR3 is CASSRDREGYNEQFF. The CDR3 nucleotides read TGTGCCAGCAGCAGGGACAGGGAAGGCTACAATGAGCAGTTCTTC. Filled out from reference TRBV7-9 and TRBJ2-1, the complete variable domain reads DTGVSQNPRHKITKRGQNVTFRCDPISEHNRLYWYRQTLGQGPEFLTYFQNEAQLEKSRLLSDRFSAERPKGSFSTLEIQRTEQGDSAMYLCASSRDREGYNEQFFGPGTRLTVL.

This clonotype came up a few times. The DNA of the CDR3 is TGCAGTGCTGGGCGTTTTGGAGGGAAAGGCTACACCTTC. Its translation is CSAGRFGGKGYTF. This sequence joins TRBV20-1 and TRBJ1-2, with D hard to call. The V end was cut by 5 bases, the J end by 8 bases, with 18 bases between. Per the germline V gene, CDR1 is DFQATT and CDR2 is SNEGSKA (reference sequence). The CDR3 has 13 residues.

This chain uses TRBV18 with TRBJ2-1; the match to TRBD1 covers 12 bases. Looked up from germline, CDR1 is KGHSH and CDR2 is LQKENI. Losses at the gene ends were 0 bases for V and 7 bases for J; bases not matched to a gene: 1. The CDR3 is 15 residues long. The CDR3, as DNA: TGTGCCAGCTCACCACCGGGACAGGGGGCAAATGAGCAGTTCTTC. It is translated as CASSPPGQGANEQFF.

The chain links TRBV5-5 to TRBJ2-2; 7 nucleotides line up with TRBD1. CDR1 is SGHKS and CDR2 is YYEKEE in the germline V gene (reference sequence). J lost 8 bases, V lost 4 bases, and 11 bases had no gene match. The CDR3 loop spans 15 amino acids. Here the CDR3 reads CASSKLTGATGELFF. CDR3 sequence (DNA): TGTGCCAGCAGCAAATTAACAGGGGCCACGGGGGAGCTGTTTTTT.

This clonotype was recorded at least ten times. V usage is TRBV6-2 or TRBV6-3 and J usage is TRBJ2-3; D uncertain. The V end lost 6 bases, the J end lost 3 bases, and 19 bases lay between the germline ends. This CDR3 has 16 amino acids. Per germline, CDR1 MNHEY and CDR2 SVGEGT. The CDR3 is CASSVTRSTQTDTQYF. CDR3 in DNA: TGTGCCAGCAGCGTGACCAGGTCGACTCAGACAGATACGCAGTATTTT.

The CDR3 bases are TGTGCCAGCAGCCCGGTAGGAGGGGCCAACGTCCTGACTTTC. The encoded protein is CASSPVGGANVLTF. The rearrangement links TRBV27 to TRBJ2-6; no definite D call. Trimming took off 6 bases at V and 4 bases at J, with 10 bases between the two ends. Germline V lookup: CDR1 MNHEY, CDR2 SMNVEV (reference sequence). The CDR3 is 14 residues long.

This clonotype has a count of ten or more. The chain is built from TRBV6-1 and TRBJ2-1; 13 nucleotides align to TRBD2. This CDR3 contains 15 residues. J lost 8 bases, V lost 4 bases, and 5 bases had no gene match. CDR1 MNHNS and CDR2 SASEGT come from the germline V gene. DNA of the CDR3: TGTGCCAGCAGTGTACTAGCGGGGGGGGGATATGAGCAGTTCTTC. It yields the protein CASSVLAGGGYEQFF.

This clonotype was recorded many times. The CDR3 DNA is TGTGCCAGCAGTGTAGTTGGGGGCTCGGAGACCCAGTACTTC. It translates to CASSVVGGSETQYF. The V gene is TRBV2, the J gene TRBJ2-5, with D possibly being TRBD1 (6 bases). The CDR3 sequence is 14 residues long. The germline V gene has CDR1 SNHLY and CDR2 FYNNEI. Trimming pared 4 bases from V and 5 bases from J, leaving 14 bases between. Together with reference TRBV2 and TRBJ2-5, the CDR3 gives the full variable domain: EPEVTQTPSHQVTQMGQEVILRCVPISNHLYFYWYRQILGQKVEFLVSFYNNEISEKSEIFDDQFSVERPDGSNFTLKIRSTKLEDSAMYFCASSVVGGSETQYFGPGTRLLVL.

This clonotype was seen at least ten times. This chain uses TRBV24-1 with TRBJ2-4; D is possibly TRBD1 (5 bases). This CDR3 region has 14 residues. The germline V gene has CDR1 KGHDR and CDR2 SFDVKD. V was cut by 3 bases and J by 7 bases, with 12 bases left in between. CDR3 loop: CATSDPDSLNIQYF. The DNA for the CDR3 is TGTGCCACCAGTGATCCCGACAGTCTGAACATTCAGTACTTC.

This clonotype has ten or more counts. V and J are TRBV6-1 and TRBJ1-4; D unresolved. With 0 bases removed from V and 8 bases from J, the gap between germline ends came to 10 bases. Looked up from germline, CDR1 is MNHNS and CDR2 is SASEGT. This CDR3 is built from 14 residues. The CDR3 DNA sequence: TGTGCCAGCAGTGAAGCGATTCCGCCCGAAAAACTGTTTTTT. Protein sequence: CASSEAIPPEKLFF.

This clonotype was counted ten times or more. The V gene is TRBV9, the J gene TRBJ2-7; maybe TRBD2 (5 bases). The CDR3 runs 14 residues. Trimming took 0 bases from V and 2 from J, leaving 9 bases between them. Germline-derived CDR1 and CDR2 are SGDLS and YYNGEE. CDR3 in DNA: TGTGCCAGCAGCGTAGTCCCGGGAACCTACGAGCAGTACTTC. Translated: CASSVVPGTYEQYF.

Many counts were recorded for this clonotype. The rearrangement links TRBV11-2 to TRBJ2-2; 8 positions agree with TRBD2. CDR3 length equals 16 residues. Germline values: CDR1 SGHAT, CDR2 FQNNGV. The V segment lost 1 base and the J segment 7 bases; nucleotides outside the gene matches: 8. The CDR3 DNA reads as TGTGCCAGCAGCTTAGCGCGAGCGGGGGTTGGCGGGGAGCTGTTTTTT. It codes for CASSLARAGVGGELFF.

About this clonotype itself: This may stem from a read error, because a much larger clone lies one nucleotide away. The rearrangement uses TRBV30 and TRBJ2-7, with D perhaps given as TRBD1 or TRBD2 (5 bases each). V lost 6 bases and J lost 5, with 11 bases in between. This CDR3 comprises 11 residues. Germline CDR1 reads GTSNPN; CDR2 reads SVGIG (reference sequence). CDR3 loop: CACGGGDEQYF. The CDR3 DNA reads as TGTGCCTGCGGTGGGGGTGACGAGCAGTACTTC. The whole variable domain, filled in from reference TRBV30 and TRBJ2-7, reads SQTIHQWPATLVQPVGSPLSLECTVEGTSNPNLYWYRQAAGRGLQLLFYSVGIGQISSEVPQNLSASRPQDRQFILSSKKLLLSDSGFYLCACGGGDEQYFGPGTRLTVT.

V is TRBV18 and J is TRBJ2-5; 8 nucleotides align to TRBD1. Germline assignment: CDR1 KGHSH and CDR2 LQKENI. This CDR3 contains 15 residues. After removal of 3 bases from V and 5 bases from J, the junction contained 8 bases not matched to a gene. The CDR3 reads CASSPDTGGRETQYF. For the CDR3, the DNA is TGTGCCAGCTCACCGGACACAGGGGGAAGGGAGACCCAGTACTTC.

This clonotype has a count of ten or more. The chain joins TRBV27 to TRBJ1-2; the D is unclear. The germline V and J ends were trimmed by 6 bases and 4 bases, with 12 bases remaining between them. The length of the CDR3 is 13 residues. The V gene's germline CDR1 is MNHEY and CDR2 SMNVEV (reference sequence). The CDR3 nucleotides are TGTGCCAGCAGAGGCCAGGCATTCTATGGCTACACCTTC. This encodes CASRGQAFYGYTF.

In this sample, this clonotype turned up a few times. The chain has TRBV20-1 and TRBJ2-1; 9 bases align to TRBD2. Losses at the gene ends were 5 bases for V and 2 bases for J; bases not matched to a gene: 4. Germline CDR1 is DFQATT and CDR2 is SNEGSKA (reference sequence). The CDR3 extends over 14 amino acids. The CDR3 DNA follows: TGCAGTGCTGTAGCGGGGGCCACCTACAATGAGCAGTTCTTC. It encodes CSAVAGATYNEQFF.

This clonotype was seen many times. The V and J genes are TRBV28 and TRBJ2-2; possible D gene TRBD1, 5 bases. The length of the CDR3 is 13 residues. Germline lookup yields CDR1 MDHEN and CDR2 SYDVKM. The V end lost 8 bases, the J end lost 4 bases, and 11 bases lay between the germline ends. In nucleotides, the CDR3 is TGTGCCAGCCTAGGGGTCACCACCGGGGAGCTGTTTTTT. It yields the protein CASLGVTTGELFF.

This clonotype was detected many times. V usage is TRBV20-1 and J usage is TRBJ1-1; 10 positions match TRBD1. CDR1 DFQATT and CDR2 SNEGSKA come from the germline V gene (reference sequence). This CDR3 contains 15 residues. After removal of 0 bases from V and 5 bases from J, the junction contained 6 bases not matched to a gene. The CDR3 loop reads CSARDLRTGGTEAFF. The CDR3 DNA sequence: TGCAGTGCTAGAGATCTAAGGACAGGGGGTACTGAAGCTTTCTTT.

This clonotype has a count of ten or more. V is TRBV28 and J is TRBJ1-2, with D unresolved. Per the germline V gene, CDR1 is MDHEN and CDR2 is SYDVKM. Trimming left V 2 bases short and J 8 bases short, with 9 bases between. The CDR3 runs to 12 residues. CDR3 nucleotide sequence: TGTGCCAGCAGTTTAAGGATTGGCGGCTACACCTTC. Translated: CASSLRIGGYTF.

The table lists this clonotype with many counts. The chain uses TRBV20-1 and TRBJ1-3; D ambiguous. This CDR3 comprises 11 residues. Germline assignment: CDR1 DFQATT and CDR2 SNEGSKA (reference sequence). V lost 5 bases to trimming and J lost 4 bases, with 6 bases between them. As DNA, the CDR3 is TGCAGTGCTGGCCTAGGAAACACCATATATTTT. Its protein is CSAGLGNTIYF.

The chain couples TRBV2 to TRBJ2-2, with 8 bases lining up with TRBD1. The CDR3 has 18 residues. Trimming at V came to 6 bases and at J to 3 bases, leaving 15 bases not matched to a gene. CDR1 is SNHLY and CDR2 is FYNNEI in the germline V gene. CDR3: CASSSLWDRTDDTGELFF. DNA of the CDR3: TGTGCCAGCAGCTCCTTGTGGGACAGGACGGATGACACCGGGGAGCTGTTTTTT.

This clonotype was counted ten times or more. The chain couples TRBV7-2 to TRBJ2-7, with D possibly being TRBD2 (6 bases). With 4 bases removed from V and 1 base from J, the gap between germline ends came to 14 bases. The CDR3 contains 15 residues. CDR1 and CDR2 (germline): SGHTA, FQGNSA. The CDR3 region has the DNA TGTGCCAGCAGCTCGGACTACTATCAGTCCTACGAGCAGTACTTC. Its protein is CASSSDYYQSYEQYF.

In its sample, this clonotype was seen many times. The chain employs TRBV28 and TRBJ1-5; D is unresolved. Deletions cut 6 bases from V and 10 bases from J, with 28 bases between. This CDR3 spans 17 amino acids. From germline, CDR1 is MDHEN and CDR2 SYDVKM. CDR3 nucleotides: TGTGCCAGCAGCCCCCTGGAAAGGTCATATCACCGAGACCCCCAGCATTTT. Amino acids: CASSPLERSYHRDPQHF.

This clonotype showed up just a few times. The rearrangement uses TRBV5-4 and TRBJ1-1, with D perhaps TRBD1 (6 bases). Germline lookup yields CDR1 SGHNT and CDR2 YYREEE (reference sequence). Between the trimmed V and J ends, which lost 6 bases and 5 bases, there was a span of 14 bases. This CDR3 region has 13 residues. As DNA, the CDR3 is TGTGCCAGCAAGGGGGGGAGGGATACTGAAGCTTTCTTT. It specifies CASKGGRDTEAFF.